Given below is one T cell receptor beta chain in context. It has no known antigen specificity. Per-base quality was not reported, and no clone a single base away is much larger than it. V is clipped by 2 bases and J by 0 bases, and the sequence between their germline boundaries is 11 bases long. The germline V gene encodes CDR1 MNHNY and CDR2 SVGAGI (reference sequence). From the cysteine through the phenylalanine, the CDR3 covers 16 amino acids. Of the read, only the CDR3 DNA is kept; its 48 bases are in frame from base 1. The sample comes from a study of control samples from healthy donors and cancer patients (TCRdb year 2020). Library creation used the immunoSEQ multiplex PCR assay. TCRdb re-hosts the immuneACCESS table, in-frame sequences only. Its copies lack some clones; in the studies checked, an unresolved V gene accounts for under half of them, and the cause for the rest is not known. The sample records about 150,000 clones, 94% of which are singletons. The ten largest clones represent 5.5% to 6% of the sample.

The specimen was blood. This receptor was taken from a man aged 40-55 years in good health. This receptor chain uses TRBV6-6 and TRBJ1-5, with TRBD1 perhaps the D gene, on 5 matching bases. CDR3 region: CASSYEGAHSNQPQHF. The DNA sequence follows: TGTGCCAGCAGTTACGAAGGGGCTCATAGCAATCAGCCCCAGCATTTT.